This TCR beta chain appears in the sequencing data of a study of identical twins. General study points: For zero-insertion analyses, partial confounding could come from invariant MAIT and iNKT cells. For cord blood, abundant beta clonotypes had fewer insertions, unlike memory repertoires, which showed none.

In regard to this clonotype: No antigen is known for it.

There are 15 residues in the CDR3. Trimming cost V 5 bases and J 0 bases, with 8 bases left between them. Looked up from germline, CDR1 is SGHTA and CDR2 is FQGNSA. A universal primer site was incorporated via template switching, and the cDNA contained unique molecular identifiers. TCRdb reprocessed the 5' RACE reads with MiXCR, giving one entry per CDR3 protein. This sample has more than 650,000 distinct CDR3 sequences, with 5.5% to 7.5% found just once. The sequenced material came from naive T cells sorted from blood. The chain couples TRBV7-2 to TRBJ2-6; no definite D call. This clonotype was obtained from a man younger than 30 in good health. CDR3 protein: CASSRPLSGANVLTF. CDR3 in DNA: TGTGCCAGCAGCCGACCGCTCTCTGGGGCCAACGTCCTGACTTTC.